This TCR beta chain was sequenced in a study of shared clonotypes between healthy human individuals. Profiled with immunoSEQ multiplex PCR; TCRdb holds only in-frame clones, not every one. The sample records hundreds of thousands of clones, about three quarters being singletons. This clone was counted a few times. The sample comprised memory CD4+ T cells sorted from blood. Subset meaning: CD45RA-negative fraction. This TCR came from a woman aged 30 to 39 in good health.

The CDR3 nucleotides read TGTGCCTGGAGTCTACCCTTGACAGGGAACGGTTACAATGAGCAGTTCTTC. It yields the protein CAWSLPLTGNGYNEQFF. The V and J genes are TRBV30 and TRBJ2-1, with TRBD1 matching 7 bases. Germline V CDR1 and CDR2: GTSNPN, SVGIG (reference sequence). The CDR3 has 17 residues. Trimming cost V 2 bases and J 4 bases; bases outside gene matches: 14.